This entry describes one T cell receptor beta chain. This clone showed up just a few times. Its target antigen remains unknown. Qualities for individual bases were not recorded, and no much larger clone is one base off. The method behind the library was the immunoSEQ multiplex PCR assay. For the multiplex PCR, a mixture combining 60 forward primers for TCR Vbeta segments and 13 reverse primers for TCR Jbeta segments was used. The CDR3 region of rearranged TCR beta genes was amplified from genomic DNA by a multiplex PCR assay. The amplified TCR beta libraries were sequenced on the Illumina HiSeq System as 87-base-pair reads. In the authors' own workflow: A later analysis tallied around 80 million unique TCR beta chains across the 650 to 750 repertoires, and about 12 million of those chains were shared by two or more donors. Raw reads were error-corrected and collapsed into unique sequences with a nearest-neighbor algorithm that merged closely related sequences to remove PCR and sequencing errors. Alignment of CDR3 sequences to IMGT reference sequences was used to assign V, D and J gene segments. For a sequence to be retained, at least a six-nucleotide match to both a V gene segment and a J gene segment was required. Rearrangements were classified as productive when the CDR3 lacked stop codons and remained in frame with V and J, and all other rearrangements were classified as non-productive. Following IMGT convention, CDR3 was defined as the stretch from the second conserved V-encoded cysteine to the conserved J-encoded phenylalanine. Sequences without an unambiguous match to a single V gene segment were excluded from the earlier analysis of approximately 560 of the donors. An earlier analysis of around 600 of the donors classified V segments as functional when productive rearrangements were above 56.7% and as segregating when the standard deviation between donors was above 5%. A statistical classification framework was built to diagnose cytomegalovirus status from the catalog of TCR beta chain sequences. In a later analysis, V and J genes were assigned by comparing TCR nucleotide sequences against IMGT/GENE-DB human TR gene sequences. Using the TCRdist pipeline, a later analysis assigned CDR3 sequences along with most-parsimonious VDJ recombination scenarios. In a later analysis, each TCR beta chain was defined by its CDR3 amino acid sequence together with its V-gene family, and reads without a unique V-gene family were excluded. A later analysis removed nearly 600 highly shared, low-generation-probability nucleotide sequences to deal with suspected cross-contamination and a sequencing artifact. For each public chain, a later analysis derived a clonal expansion index from normalized ranks of inferred template counts within each repertoire. Generation probabilities in a later analysis came from a VDJ recombination model fitted to out-of-frame rearrangements, and those results were checked against IGoR. A later analysis scored TCR-TCR, TCR-HLA and TCR-CMV co-occurrence with hypergeometric tests, applying a repertoire-size bias correction to TCR pairs. A later analysis estimated false discovery rates by permuting HLA or CMV assignments 20 times. A later analysis grouped co-occurring TCRs with DBSCAN, adding TCRdist sequence similarity when clustering within HLA-allele-positive subsets. Co-occurrence clustering excluded repertoires with fewer than 30,000 or more than 120,000 public chains, plus five with anomalous nucleotide sharing. TCRdb retrieved this table from immuneACCESS and kept in-frame rearrangements only. Not all clones are present; in checked studies, unresolved V genes account for under half, and no reason is known for the remainder. The V and J calls and clone size are taken from that table; D and trimming were inferred from the DNA. This sample gives about 110,000 clones in total; over 75% of them show up just once. The top ten constitute approximately 5% of the sample.

The cohort was made up of under 800 healthy bone marrow donors. All cohort members were sampled while nominally healthy, although unrecorded immune exposures were likely present. The donor was CMV seropositive and belonged to the group of some 290 seropositive cohort members. A peripheral blood sample was collected from each donor, and TCR beta sequencing was performed on peripheral blood mononuclear cells. Genomic DNA was extracted from the blood cell samples with the Qiagen DNeasy Blood Extraction Kit. This entry comes from a study of cytomegalovirus exposure and HLA in healthy donors (TCRdb year 2017). Broadly, across the study: According to an earlier analysis of 550 to 750 of the donors, some 180 million T cells yielded roughly 100 million unique TCR beta sequences and 276 Gb of sequence data. Donor age, sex, ethnicity and CMV serostatus were collected together with the repertoire data. Besides the first cohort of roughly 640 subjects, a separate validation cohort made up of 120 different subjects was used. To predict cytomegalovirus infection status, the study brought together high-throughput TCR immunosequencing, statistical association of individual TCRs with disease status, and machine learning. An early release covering roughly 600 HLA-typed donors comprised about 300 gigabases of sequencing data and 85 million or so unique TCR sequences. In a later genetic analysis, genome-wide SNP genotypes for about 65% of the 666 donors were used, and that subset was treated as a discovery cohort. The study aimed to test whether signatures of past pathogen exposure could be identified by cataloging public T cell receptors. An earlier analysis of roughly 600 of the donors used high-throughput TCR beta sequencing to judge whether each TCR beta V gene segment behaved as functional or pseudogenic. The genetic ancestry cluster associated with self-reported Caucasian donors included 65% to 90% of the approximately 410 genotyped donors. The number of typed donors differed by locus: roughly 629-630 for A, B, C, DRB1 and DQB1; 522 for DQA1; around 580 for DPA1; and around 470 for DPB1. Every discovery cohort repertoire had been produced on one sequencing platform. The T cell repertoires of 666 subjects were profiled by immunosequencing and related to cytomegalovirus serostatus. In a later analysis, previously published TCR beta repertoires from about 670 donors were re-analyzed and high-resolution HLA genotyping was added so that TCR occurrence patterns could be studied. Across 300 to 400 genotyped donors of the cohort, an average of about 240,000 unique TCR beta nucleotide sequences per donor were sequenced, and 15% to 20% of those sequences were non-productive. Rather than drawing on any new phenotypic data, the later analysis identified candidate immune exposures from TCR beta sequences and the way those sequences occurred across donors. Class I and class II HLA loci were covered by the typing at four-digit resolution. Roughly five DR-DQ haplotypes were handled as single units for association and clustering, since linkage in the cohort was strong. What the work shows at the level of the full study, not this receptor alone: Three of the identified cytomegalovirus-associated TCR beta chains were confirmed in vitro to be specific for cytomegalovirus antigens. The authors suggested that the approach could potentially be generalized to other disease states and immunological phenotypes. Because HLA typing was missing for some donors at each locus, association tests included only the typed subset. This cohort had only TCR beta chains sequenced, and the lack of alpha or paired-chain data limited which features could be detected. Most CMV-associated TCR beta chains appeared to be HLA-restricted in a later analysis, and the HLA associations seemed to be driven largely by CMV exposure. Cytomegalovirus status was reported to be diagnosed by the classifier with high specificity and sensitivity in both the original and validation cohorts. The study listed 164 TCR beta chains as associated with cytomegalovirus. Roughly uniform sequencing depth across donors was assumed in presence/absence analyses, although this assumption may not hold. For the cohort, immune exposure information was limited to CMV serostatus. In an earlier analysis of some 640 of the donors, most TCR beta V segments were observed in productive rearrangements about 87% or about 30% of the time, broadly matching IMGT annotations. When HLA alleles, especially DR and DQ, strongly co-occurred, attributing TCR associations to individual alleles was difficult. In a later analysis, the rate of TCR association differed among HLA loci, with DRB1 alleles having the most associated TCRs and HLA-C alleles having the fewest. At a false discovery rate of 0.05, a later analysis linked 16,000 or so TCR beta sequences to specific HLA alleles. In a later genetic analysis, a missense DCLRE1C variant was associated with V-gene and J-gene trimming of TCR beta chains, and the association was replicated in an independent cohort. Across donors, most TCR sequences were observed very rarely, whereas some public TCRs were present in many individuals. A later analysis found that HLA-associated TCR beta chains were more clonally expanded and had lower generation probabilities than equally common non-associated chains. In a later genetic analysis, fewer N-insertions in productive TCRs were reported among donors in an Asian-associated ancestry cluster than the roughly 700-donor mean. A further reported finding was that TCR beta sequences accurately predicted the HLA-A and HLA-B alleles for most subjects in the first cohort. A later analysis reported that several top co-occurrence clusters appeared linked to parvovirus B19, influenza, CMV and Epstein-Barr virus. Because the 87-base-pair reads could not distinguish some IMGT-functional V segments, including TRBV6-2 and TRBV6-3, those segments were excluded. Over 15 rarely observed V segments, including chromosome 9 orphons, were excluded from the earlier analysis of several hundred of the donors because counts were too low. A group of highly shared sequence variants was considered likely to be a technical artifact of the sequencing pipeline. Correlated functional status among segregating V segments might reflect linkage disequilibrium, but an unknown experimental factor could not be ruled out.

Looking up the germline V gene yields CDR1 KGHSH and CDR2 LQKENI. Germline trimming: 5 bases from V, 9 bases from J; junction bases outside gene matches: 8. The CDR3, from cysteine to phenylalanine, totals 14 residues. Only CDR3 DNA remains: 42 bases, in frame from the first base. Here the chain combines TRBV18 and TRBJ1-5; 9 bases in the middle match TRBD1. This TCR came from a woman between 25 and 40 years old in good health and CMV-seropositive. The material sequenced was PBMCs. The CDR3 here reads CASSSGTGPRPQHF. The DNA sequence follows: TGTGCCAGCTCATCCGGGACAGGGCCCAGGCCCCAGCATTTT.